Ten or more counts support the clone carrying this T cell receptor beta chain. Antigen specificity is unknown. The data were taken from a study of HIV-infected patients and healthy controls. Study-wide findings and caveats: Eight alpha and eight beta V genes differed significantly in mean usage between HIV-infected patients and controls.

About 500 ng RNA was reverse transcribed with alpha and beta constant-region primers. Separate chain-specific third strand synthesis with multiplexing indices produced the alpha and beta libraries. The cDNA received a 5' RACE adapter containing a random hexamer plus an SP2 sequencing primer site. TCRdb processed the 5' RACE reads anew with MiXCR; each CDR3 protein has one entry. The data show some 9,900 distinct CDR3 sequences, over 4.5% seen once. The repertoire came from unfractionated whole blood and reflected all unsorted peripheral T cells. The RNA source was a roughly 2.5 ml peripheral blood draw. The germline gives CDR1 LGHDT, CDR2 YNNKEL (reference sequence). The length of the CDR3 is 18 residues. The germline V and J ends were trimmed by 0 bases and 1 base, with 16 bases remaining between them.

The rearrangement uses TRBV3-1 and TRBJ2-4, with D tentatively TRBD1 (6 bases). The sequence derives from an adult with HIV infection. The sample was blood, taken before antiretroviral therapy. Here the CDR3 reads CASSQDTDRFKAKNIQYF. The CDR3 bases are TGTGCCAGCAGCCAAGATACAGACAGGTTTAAGGCCAAAAACATTCAGTACTTC.